Presented here are 26 T cell receptor beta chains from one specimen sequenced in a study of TIL therapy for anti-PD-1-resistant metastatic lung cancer. Described time point: pre-treatment sample, taken before nivolumab and TIL therapy. This was the immunoSEQ v3 assay. Sequenced by immunoSEQ multiplex PCR; TCRdb stores in-frame clones only, minus some. The sample lists 55,000 to 65,000 clones; under 75% were seen once. The material sequenced was blood, taken at baseline. Receptors were obtained from a person between 25 and 79 years old with non-small cell lung cancer.

The J gene is TRBJ2-2, the V gene TRBV6-1; D assignment may be TRBD1 or TRBD2 (5 bases each). Germline-derived CDR1 and CDR2 are MNHNS and SASEGT. V was clipped by 6 bases and J by 1 base, with 12 bases between them. CDR3 size: 15 residues. CDR3 loop: CASSWGWQNTGELFF. CDR3 nucleotide sequence: TGTGCCAGCAGCTGGGGGTGGCAGAACACCGGGGAGCTGTTTTTT.

V is TRBV28 and J is TRBJ1-2; no definite D call. The CDR3 is made up of 13 amino acids. Germline V gene lookup returns CDR1 MDHEN and CDR2 SYDVKM. V lost 6 bases to trimming and J lost 1 base, with 9 bases between them. CDR3 region: CASSPGLNYGYTF. The CDR3 coding sequence is TGTGCCAGCAGCCCGGGCCTTAACTATGGCTACACCTTC.

The chain combines TRBV29-1 with TRBJ2-5; maybe TRBD2 (6 bases). Trimming took off 3 bases at V and 5 bases at J, with 10 bases between the two ends. CDR1 is SQVTM and CDR2 is ANQGSEA in the germline V gene. There are 12 residues in the CDR3. The CDR3 nucleotides read TGCAGCGTTGAGCGGGGTTCGGAGACCCAGTACTTC. As protein: CSVERGSETQYF. The full variable domain, completed using reference TRBV29-1 and TRBJ2-5, is SAVISQKPSRDICQRGTSLTIQCQVDSQVTMMFWYRQQPGQSLTLIATANQGSEATYESGFVIDKFPISRPNLTFSTLTVSNMSPEDSSIYLCSVERGSETQYFGPGTRLLVL.

This clone turned up a few times. The rearrangement joins TRBV12-2 to TRBJ2-7; the table's D call of TRBD2 was not tested on the DNA. TRBV12-2 is noted as a pseudogene. This CDR3 is built from 15 residues. For the CDR3, the DNA is TGTGCAAGTCGCTTGATTTTGAGGGACTCCTACGAGCAGTACTTC. It translates to CASRLILRDSYEQYF.

This rearrangement joins TRBV19 to TRBJ2-1, with 11 positions matching TRBD2. The CDR3 is 14 residues long. Trimming at V came to 9 bases and at J to 2 bases, leaving 3 bases not matched to a gene. The germline gives CDR1 LNHDA, CDR2 SQIVND (reference sequence). Written as DNA, the CDR3 is TGTGCCAGCCTTAGCGGGAGGGCCTACAATGAGCAGTTCTTC. It translates to CASLSGRAYNEQFF.

The chain carries TRBV5-8 and TRBJ2-5, with D possibly TRBD1 on 7 matching bases. Germline CDR1 and CDR2: SGHTS and YDEGEE. CDR3 length: 16 residues. The V end lost 3 bases, the J end lost 2 bases, and 17 bases lay between the germline ends. The CDR3 is CASSWHGGTAQETQYF. DNA for the CDR3: TGTGCCAGCAGCTGGCACGGAGGGACAGCACAAGAGACCCAGTACTTC.

The chain is built from TRBV7-2 and TRBJ2-1; D ambiguous. From germline, CDR1 is SGHTA and CDR2 FQGNSA. Trimming removed 1 base at V and 4 bases at J, with 8 bases between. The length of the CDR3 is 14 residues. The CDR3 nucleotides are TGTGCCAGCAGCTTAGGGTCCAGATACAATGAGCAGTTCTTC. As protein: CASSLGSRYNEQFF.

V and J are TRBV6-6 and TRBJ2-7, with 10 bases matching TRBD1. V lost 2 bases and J lost 6; bases outside the gene matches: 7. The CDR3 has 15 amino acids. The V gene's germline CDR1 is MNHNY and CDR2 SVGAGI (reference sequence). The chain's CDR3 is CASSYRGQGVPEQYF. Written as DNA, the CDR3 is TGTGCCAGCAGTTACCGCGGACAGGGGGTCCCCGAGCAGTACTTC.

The chain links TRBV30 to TRBJ2-7; possibly TRBD1 or TRBD2 for D (5 bases each). CDR1 and CDR2 (germline): GTSNPN, SVGIG (reference sequence). Trimming left V 2 bases short and J 0 bases short, with 20 bases between. This CDR3 spans 17 amino acids. As DNA, the CDR3 is TGTGCCTGGAGTCGATTGGCCCGGGGCGGCCTCTCCTACGAGCAGTACTTC. As protein: CAWSRLARGGLSYEQYF.

V usage is TRBV6-5 and J usage is TRBJ1-5; D not resolved. Germline V gene sequence: CDR1 MNHEY, CDR2 SVGAGI. The CDR3 spans 13 residues. V dropped 5 bases and J dropped 3 bases, with 8 bases sitting between them. In DNA, the CDR3 is TGTGCCAGCAGTGCGGATCCCAATCAGCCCCAGCATTTT. Translated, it gives CASSADPNQPQHF.

The CDR3 DNA follows: TGTGCCAGCAGCCTTCTAGGGAACACTGAAGCTTTCTTT. Its translation is CASSLLGNTEAFF. The chain uses TRBV11-2 and TRBJ1-1; D gene unclear. Per germline, CDR1 SGHAT and CDR2 FQNNGV. The length of the CDR3 is 13 residues. The V end lost 5 bases, the J end lost 1 base, and 8 bases lay between the germline ends.

A few counts support this clone. V and J are TRBV19 and TRBJ1-3, with D tentatively TRBD1 (5 bases). Trimming shortened V by 5 bases and J by 1 base, and 15 bases separated the two germline ends. From germline, CDR1 is LNHDA and CDR2 SQIVND (reference sequence). This CDR3 is 16 amino acids long. The CDR3 nucleotides are TGTGCCAGTAGTCGGGGCTTTGGGCGGTCTGGAAACACCATATATTTT. This translates into CASSRGFGRSGNTIYF.

V gene TRBV6-6 combines with J gene TRBJ1-1, with D possibly being TRBD1 (5 bases). Trimming took 2 bases from V and 5 from J, leaving 9 bases between them. Germline lookup yields CDR1 MNHNY and CDR2 SVGAGI (reference sequence). The CDR3 sequence is 13 residues long. This chain's CDR3 is CASSYGGGTEAFF. CDR3 DNA sequence: TGTGCCAGCAGTTACGGGGGAGGGACTGAAGCTTTCTTT.

The chain joins TRBV11-2 to TRBJ2-2; D might be TRBD2 (8 bases). The CDR3 length is 17 residues. Germline CDR1 and CDR2: SGHAT and FQNNGV. Trimming removed 5 bases from V and 0 bases from J, with 16 bases in between. This CDR3 reads CASSPRGGQPNTGELFF. CDR3 DNA sequence: TGTGCCAGCAGCCCCCGGGGGGGACAGCCGAACACCGGGGAGCTGTTTTTT.

The V gene is TRBV19, the J gene TRBJ2-3, with D perhaps matching TRBD2 (6 bases). From germline, CDR1 is LNHDA and CDR2 SQIVND (reference sequence). V was shortened by 6 bases and J by 6 bases, with 7 bases between the two germline ends. CDR3 length equals 11 residues. DNA for the CDR3: TGTGCCAGTAGACGGGGGGATACGCAGTATTTT. This encodes CASRRGDTQYF. The full variable domain, its missing parts supplied by reference TRBV19 and TRBJ2-3, is DGGITQSPKYLFRKEGQNVTLSCEQNLNHDAMYWYRQDPGQGLRLIYYSQIVNDFQKGDIAEGYSVSREKKESFPLTVTSAQKNPTAFYLCASRRGDTQYFGPGTRLTVL.

The J gene is TRBJ2-1, the V gene TRBV6-5, with TRBD2 matching 7 bases. With 6 bases clipped from V and 6 bases from J, the junction kept 5 bases outside the gene matches. In germline, CDR1 is MNHEY, CDR2 SVGAGI. CDR3 length equals 13 residues. The DNA of the CDR3 is TGTGCCAGCAGGAACTCGGGGGGCAATGAGCAGTTCTTC. It codes for CASRNSGGNEQFF.

The CDR3 DNA follows: TGTGCCAGCAGCTCGACGGGTAGGGCGGTCGAGCAGTACTTC. Protein: CASSSTGRAVEQYF. This chain joins TRBV7-9 and TRBJ2-7, with D uncertain. This CDR3 contains 14 residues. Germline V lookup: CDR1 SEHNR, CDR2 FQNEAQ (reference sequence). V was shortened by 4 bases and J by 6 bases, with 16 bases between the two germline ends. Based on the CDR3 plus reference TRBV7-9 and TRBJ2-7, the full variable domain is DTGVSQNPRHKITKRGQNVTFRCDPISEHNRLYWYRQTLGQGPEFLTYFQNEAQLEKSRLLSDRFSAERPKGSFSTLEIQRTEQGDSAMYLCASSSTGRAVEQYFGPGTRLTVT.

V is TRBV28 and J is TRBJ1-3; D is uncertain. The germline V gene has CDR1 MDHEN and CDR2 SYDVKM. The CDR3 is 16 residues long. Trimming cost V 6 bases and J 1 base, with 16 bases left between them. The CDR3 DNA follows: TGTGCCAGCAGCCTCTCGCGACCTTTTTCTGGAAACACCATATATTTT. The encoded protein is CASSLSRPFSGNTIYF.

In its sample, this clone was seen a few times. The chain is built from TRBV4-1 and TRBJ2-2; perhaps TRBD2 as D (5 bases). Germline CDR1 MGHRA, CDR2 YSYEKL. The CDR3 extends over 14 amino acids. V lost 4 bases and J lost 6, with 12 bases in between. The DNA for the CDR3 is TGCGCCAGCAGCCCCCAGAGGGCCTCCGGGGAGCTGTTTTTT. Residues: CASSPQRASGELFF.

The rearrangement uses TRBV5-1 and TRBJ2-1; TRBD1 aligns across 8 bases. The germline CDR1 and CDR2 sequences are SGHRS and YFSETQ. With 3 bases clipped from V and 0 bases from J, the junction kept 2 bases outside the gene matches. CDR3 length: 15 residues. The CDR3 sequence: CASSSGQGSYNEQFF. CDR3 sequence (DNA): TGCGCCAGCAGCTCCGGACAGGGCTCCTACAATGAGCAGTTCTTC. Full variable domain (outside the CDR3, taken from reference TRBV5-1 and TRBJ2-1): KAGVTQTPRYLIKTRGQQVTLSCSPISGHRSVSWYQQTPGQGLQFLFEYFSETQRNKGNFPGRFSGRQFSNSRSEMNVSTLELGDSALYLCASSSGQGSYNEQFFGPGTRLTVL.

This chain links TRBV5-4 with TRBJ2-7, with TRBD1 matching over 7 bases. The CDR3 length is 13 residues. V lost 5 bases to trimming and J lost 2 bases; unmatched junction nucleotides: 4. Germline assignment: CDR1 SGHNT and CDR2 YYREEE (reference sequence). The CDR3 reads CASSRQGPYEQYF. The CDR3 DNA reads TGTGCCAGCAGTCGACAGGGTCCCTACGAGCAGTACTTC.

This chain uses TRBV11-2 with TRBJ1-2, with D possibly matching TRBD1 (6 bases). Germline V gene data show CDR1 as SGHAT and CDR2 as FQNNGV. V lost 4 bases and J lost 1, with 13 bases in between. CDR3 length: 15 amino acids. The chain's CDR3 is CASSYGTLLNYGYTF. The CDR3 nucleotides read TGTGCCAGCAGCTATGGGACACTCCTTAACTATGGCTACACCTTC.

The chain employs TRBV27 and TRBJ1-1, with a possible D match to TRBD1 (6 bases). Looked up from germline, CDR1 is MNHEY and CDR2 is SMNVEV (reference sequence). The V and J ends lost 2 bases and 0 bases respectively, with 13 bases between them. The CDR3 is 16 residues long. CDR3 sequence reads: CASSLVPTGVNTEAFF. CDR3 DNA: TGTGCCAGCAGTTTAGTCCCGACAGGAGTGAACACTGAAGCTTTCTTT.

The rearrangement joins TRBV5-4 to TRBJ2-1; 16 positions match TRBD2. With 3 bases clipped from V and 3 bases from J, the junction kept 3 bases outside the gene matches. Germline V gene lookup returns CDR1 SGHNT and CDR2 YYREEE (reference sequence). The CDR3 sequence is 17 residues long. The CDR3: CASSSGLAGGFYNEQFF. DNA for the CDR3: TGTGCCAGCAGCTCGGGACTAGCGGGAGGGTTCTACAATGAGCAGTTCTTC.

The chain links TRBV5-1 to TRBJ1-3; 8 positions match TRBD1. The CDR3 extends over 16 amino acids. J was trimmed by 4 bases and V by 0 bases; bases with no gene match: 6. The germline V gene has CDR1 SGHRS and CDR2 YFSETQ. The CDR3 nucleotides read TGCGCCAGCAGCTTGGACCCAGGGGGCATAGGAAACACCATATATTTT. Translation: CASSLDPGGIGNTIYF.

This chain connects TRBV20-1 to TRBJ2-3, with no clear D. The V gene lost 6 bases and the J gene lost 0 bases, with 4 bases spanning the gap. In germline, CDR1 is DFQATT, CDR2 SNEGSKA (reference sequence). This CDR3 spans 11 amino acids. The DNA for the CDR3 is TGCAGTGCAACAAGCACAGATACGCAGTATTTT. Protein: CSATSTDTQYF.